The 19 T cell receptor beta chains below come from one sample, sequenced in a study of T cells after yellow fever vaccination. TCRdb reprocessed the 5' RACE reads with MiXCR, giving one entry per CDR3 protein. The table shows over 300,000 distinct CDR3 sequences, with roughly 6.8% occurring only once. This specimen consisted of PBMCs, obtained roughly seven weeks after the first yellow fever vaccination. These receptors all stem from a man between 18 and 35 years old who received the YFV17D yellow fever vaccine.

The CDR3 reads CSARVEGYEQFF. The CDR3 DNA sequence: TGCAGTGCTAGAGTGGAGGGCTATGAGCAGTTCTTC. V is TRBV20-1 and J is TRBJ2-1, with D possibly being TRBD2 (6 bases). The CDR3 loop spans 12 amino acids. The V and J ends lost 1 base and 8 bases respectively, with 9 bases between them. CDR1 and CDR2 from the germline V gene are DFQATT and SNEGSKA (reference sequence).

The chain has TRBV29-1 and TRBJ1-1; D is unclear. Per the germline V gene, CDR1 is SQVTM and CDR2 is ANQGSEA. Trimming left V 7 bases short and J 2 bases short, with 8 bases between. There are 11 residues in the CDR3. The chain's CDR3 is CSALLNTEAFF. CDR3 in DNA: TGCAGCGCCCTACTTAACACTGAAGCTTTCTTT.

The CDR3 region has the DNA TGTGCCAGCAGGCCATCCTGGGGGCAGGGAGACGAGCAGTACTTC. It yields the protein CASRPSWGQGDEQYF. This chain joins TRBV5-5 and TRBJ2-7; D might be TRBD1 (6 bases). Germline loops: CDR1 SGHKS, CDR2 YYEKEE (reference sequence). Trimming took off 5 bases at V and 5 bases at J, with 20 bases between the two ends. This CDR3 region has 15 residues.

The chain combines TRBV5-6 with TRBJ2-7; TRBD1 matches 10 bases. The CDR3 totals 16 residues. CDR1 SGHDT and CDR2 YYEEEE come from the germline V gene. J was trimmed by 7 bases and V by 3 bases; bases with no gene match: 13. Here the CDR3 reads CASSYQPGQGSVEQYV. The CDR3 DNA reads TGTGCCAGCAGCTATCAGCCGGGACAGGGGTCGGTGGAGCAGTACGTC.

This chain connects TRBV6-5 to TRBJ1-5; D ambiguous. The CDR3 length is 13 residues. V was shortened by 3 bases and J by 5 bases, with 8 bases between the two germline ends. CDR1 MNHEY and CDR2 SVGAGI come from the germline V gene. The CDR3 DNA follows: TGTGCCAGCAGTTATGGGAGCGATCAGCCCCAGCATTTT. Amino acids: CASSYGSDQPQHF.

There are a few counts of this clonotype. This chain connects TRBV4-3 to TRBJ1-1, with TRBD1 identical over 12 bases. This CDR3 is 18 amino acids long. Germline V CDR1 and CDR2: LGHNA, YSLEER. The ends lost 0 bases at V and 4 bases at J; junction bases unmatched: 9. CDR3 sequence reads: CASSQEGGTGGWGTEAFF. CDR3 nucleotides: TGCGCCAGCAGCCAAGAGGGGGGGACAGGGGGCTGGGGCACTGAAGCTTTCTTT.

J is TRBJ1-1 and V is TRBV5-4; D is perhaps TRBD1 (6 bases). Germline CDR1 is SGHNT and CDR2 is YYREEE (reference sequence). V shed 6 bases and J shed 0 bases, with 12 bases lying between them. This CDR3 has 14 residues. The CDR3 DNA sequence: TGTGCCAGCAAATTACAGGGTATGAACACTGAAGCTTTCTTT. It is translated as CASKLQGMNTEAFF.

V gene TRBV2 combines with J gene TRBJ2-5, with D possibly matching TRBD1 (6 bases). V was trimmed by 9 bases and J by 5 bases, leaving 16 bases between them. The CDR3 extends over 13 amino acids. Per germline, CDR1 SNHLY and CDR2 FYNNEI. The CDR3 DNA reads as TGTGCCAGTCATAGCGCAACAGGGGAGACCCAGTACTTC. This gives the protein CASHSATGETQYF. Supplemented by reference TRBV2 and TRBJ2-5, the full variable domain reads EPEVTQTPSHQVTQMGQEVILRCVPISNHLYFYWYRQILGQKVEFLVSFYNNEISEKSEIFDDQFSVERPDGSNFTLKIRSTKLEDSAMYFCASHSATGETQYFGPGTRLLVL.

This clonotype was counted a few times. This chain joins TRBV7-3 and TRBJ1-1; D is possibly TRBD1 (5 bases). Germline V CDR1 and CDR2: SGHTA, FQGTGA. V shed 4 bases and J shed 3 bases, with 9 bases lying between them. There are 13 residues in the CDR3. CDR3 nucleotides: TGTGCCAGCAGCTCCTACAGGCACACTGAAGCTTTCTTT. Protein product: CASSSYRHTEAFF. Full variable domain (missing parts from reference TRBV7-3 and TRBJ1-1): GAGVSQTPSNKVTEKGKYVELRCDPISGHTALYWYRQSLGQGPEFLIYFQGTGAADDSGLPNDRFFAVRPEGSVSTLKIQRTERGDSAVYLCASSSYRHTEAFFGQGTRLTVV.

This clonotype appeared a few times. V and J are TRBV5-1 and TRBJ2-1, with D perhaps TRBD2 (5 bases). V was cut by 5 bases and J by 5 bases, with 8 bases left in between. Germline CDR1 SGHRS, CDR2 YFSETQ. The CDR3 sequence is 12 residues long. The CDR3 loop is CASRRTDNEQFF. CDR3 nucleotides: TGCGCCAGCAGGAGGACTGACAATGAGCAGTTCTTC.

CDR3 nucleotides: TGTGCCAGCAGCCAAGACGCCTACTACGAGCAGTACTTC. Amino acid sequence: CASSQDAYYEQYF. This rearrangement joins TRBV14 to TRBJ2-7; unclear D gene. Germline assignment: CDR1 SGHDN and CDR2 FVKESK. V dropped 0 bases and J dropped 3 bases, with 6 bases sitting between them. The CDR3 length is 13 residues.

This clonotype was detected a few times. The genes are TRBV7-9 and TRBJ2-5, with TRBD2 identical over 13 bases. The CDR3 covers 15 residues. Germline V gives CDR1 SEHNR, CDR2 FQNEAQ (reference sequence). V lost 5 bases and J lost 7; bases outside the gene matches: 7. The CDR3 reads CASSALAGGLGTQYF. CDR3 in DNA: TGTGCCAGCAGCGCACTAGCGGGGGGGCTTGGGACCCAGTACTTC.

The chain carries TRBV5-1 and TRBJ2-3, with 7 bases lining up with TRBD1. This CDR3 has 14 amino acids. CDR1 and CDR2 from the germline V gene are SGHRS and YFSETQ. J gave up 4 bases and V 4 bases, and 6 bases lay outside the gene matches. The CDR3 nucleotides read TGCGCCAGCAGCCTGGGACAGATTCCAGATACGCAGTATTTT. Translating gives CASSLGQIPDTQYF.

The J gene is TRBJ1-1, the V gene TRBV7-2, with unresolved D. This CDR3 comprises 13 residues. V lost 5 bases, J lost 7 bases, and 14 bases lay in between. Germline CDR1 and CDR2: SGHTA and FQGNSA. The CDR3 is CASSQAPAIEAFF. DNA of the CDR3: TGTGCCAGCAGCCAGGCCCCGGCGATTGAAGCTTTCTTT. Filled out from reference TRBV7-2 and TRBJ1-1, the complete variable domain reads GAGVSQSPSNKVTEKGKDVELRCDPISGHTALYWYRQSLGQGLEFLIYFQGNSAPDKSGLPSDRFSAERTGGSVSTLTIQRTQQEDSAVYLCASSQAPAIEAFFGQGTRLTVV.

This clonotype was seen at least ten times. The rearrangement uses TRBV10-3 and TRBJ2-1, with TRBD1 matching over 9 bases. The V gene's germline CDR1 is ENHRY and CDR2 SYGVKD. V was pared by 8 bases and J by 8 bases, with 4 bases of the junction left unmatched. The CDR3 loop spans 12 amino acids. This chain's CDR3 is CAIWTGDDEQFF. The CDR3 DNA sequence: TGTGCCATCTGGACAGGGGACGATGAGCAGTTCTTC.

This clonotype came up a few times. This chain links TRBV7-2 with TRBJ2-7, with 13 nucleotides matching TRBD2. The CDR3 runs 17 residues. V lost 4 bases, J lost 10 bases, and 16 bases stayed unmatched. CDR1 SGHTA and CDR2 FQGNSA come from the germline V gene. DNA of the CDR3: TGTGCCAGCAGCTCGAAAAGTACTAGCGGGGGGGCCGGTCTTCAGTACTTC. This gives the protein CASSSKSTSGGAGLQYF.

This clonotype was found a few times. V usage is TRBV2 and J usage is TRBJ2-7, with a weak D call TRBD2 (5 bases). CDR1 and CDR2 (germline): SNHLY, FYNNEI. Trimming removed 2 bases at V and 4 bases at J, with 6 bases between. The CDR3 totals 12 residues. CDR3 in amino acids: CASSESGYEQYV. In DNA form, the CDR3 reads TGTGCCAGCAGTGAATCGGGGTACGAGCAGTACGTC.

The chain couples TRBV6-5 to TRBJ2-7, with D possibly matching TRBD1 (5 bases). V was cut by 0 bases and J by 2 bases, with 14 bases left in between. Germline V gives CDR1 MNHEY, CDR2 SVGAGI. CDR3 length: 16 amino acids. The CDR3 DNA reads as TGTGCCAGCAGTTACTCGATAGGGAAGGACACCTACGAGCAGTACTTC. It codes for CASSYSIGKDTYEQYF.

This clonotype was picked up a small number of times. J is TRBJ1-1 and V is TRBV19, with D possibly being TRBD1 (6 bases). Between the trimmed V and J ends, which lost 4 bases and 4 bases, there was a span of 16 bases. There are 15 residues in the CDR3. The germline CDR1 and CDR2 sequences are LNHDA and SQIVND (reference sequence). The CDR3 region is CASSTWGGPGTEAFF. The CDR3 DNA reads TGTGCCAGTAGTACCTGGGGGGGGCCGGGCACTGAAGCTTTCTTT.